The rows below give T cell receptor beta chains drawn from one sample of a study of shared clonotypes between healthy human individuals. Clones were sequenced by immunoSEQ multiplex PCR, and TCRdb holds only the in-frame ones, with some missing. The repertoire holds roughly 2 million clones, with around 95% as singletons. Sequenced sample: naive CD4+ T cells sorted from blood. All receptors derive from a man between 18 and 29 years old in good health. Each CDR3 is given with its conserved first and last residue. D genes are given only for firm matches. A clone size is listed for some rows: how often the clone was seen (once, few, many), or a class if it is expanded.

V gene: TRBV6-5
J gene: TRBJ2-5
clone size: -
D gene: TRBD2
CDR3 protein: CASSRALADQETQYF
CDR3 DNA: TGTGCCAGCAGTCGCGCCCTAGCGGACCAAGAGACCCAGTACTTC

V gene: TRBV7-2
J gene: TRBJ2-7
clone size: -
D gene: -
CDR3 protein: CASSLRDTYEQYF
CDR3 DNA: TGTGCCAGCAGCTTAAGGGACACATACGAGCAGTACTTC

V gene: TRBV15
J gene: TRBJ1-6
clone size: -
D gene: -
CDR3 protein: CATSRDWRDTVSPLHF
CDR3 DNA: TGTGCCACCAGCAGAGATTGGAGGGACACAGTTTCACCCCTCCACTTT

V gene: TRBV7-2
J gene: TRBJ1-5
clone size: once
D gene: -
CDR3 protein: CASSTGQVRPQHF
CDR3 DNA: TGTGCCAGCAGCACCGGCCAGGTTAGGCCCCAGCATTTT

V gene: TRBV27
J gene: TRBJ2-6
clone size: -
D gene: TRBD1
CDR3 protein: CASRSGGLSSGANVLTF
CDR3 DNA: TGTGCCAGCAGATCAGGGGGCCTTTCCTCTGGGGCCAACGTCCTGACTTTC

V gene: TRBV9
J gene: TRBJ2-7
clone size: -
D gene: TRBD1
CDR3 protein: CASSPRDRGAREQYF
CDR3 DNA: TGTGCCAGCAGCCCTAGGGACAGGGGGGCAAGGGAGCAGTACTTC

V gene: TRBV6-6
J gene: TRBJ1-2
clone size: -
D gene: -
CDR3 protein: CASSGMNLIYGYTF
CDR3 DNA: TGTGCCAGCAGCGGAATGAACTTGATCTATGGCTACACCTTC

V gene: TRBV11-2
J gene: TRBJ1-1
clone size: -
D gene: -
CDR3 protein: CASSLGRNTEAFF
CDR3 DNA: TGTGCCAGCAGCTTAGGGCGGAACACTGAAGCTTTCTTT

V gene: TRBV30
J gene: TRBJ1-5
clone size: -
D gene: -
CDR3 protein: CAWGHRSNQPQHF
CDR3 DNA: TGTGCCTGGGGGCACAGGTCCAATCAGCCCCAGCATTTT

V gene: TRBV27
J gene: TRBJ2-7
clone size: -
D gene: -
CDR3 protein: CASSLSDGSYEQYF
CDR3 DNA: TGTGCCAGCAGTTTGTCGGACGGCTCCTACGAGCAGTACTTC

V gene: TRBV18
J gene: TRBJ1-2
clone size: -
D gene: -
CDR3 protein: CASSPVARGNSNYGYTF
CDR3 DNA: TGTGCCAGCTCACCAGTCGCCAGGGGTAACTCTAACTATGGCTACACCTTC